Listed here is a single TCR beta chain. Its antigen is unknown. The data were taken from a study of CD8+ T cells in alopecia areata. As for the study in general: Dosing with tofacitinib proceeded for 6 to 18 months, followed by 6 months off drug. Study-wide points: Clonality in the scalp and expanded CD8+ clones ranked among the top 100 were significantly decreased by tofacitinib.

The treatment is: oral pan-JAK inhibitor, 5-10 mg twice daily. Germline V gives CDR1 SGHNT, CDR2 YENEEA. V shed 1 base and J shed 6 bases, with 7 bases lying between them. There are 13 residues in the CDR3. Investigators isolated RNA and reverse transcribed it into cDNA to act as the sequencing template. Profiled with immunoSEQ multiplex PCR; TCRdb holds only in-frame clones, not every one. The data hold some 170,000 clones, with approximately 53% observed a single time. This TCR was recovered from a human donor with alopecia areata. The rearrangement joins TRBV11-3 to TRBJ2-1; no firm D call. The specimen was CD8+ T cells sorted from blood, collected at week 24, from a patient treated with tofacitinib. In DNA, the CDR3 is TGTGCCAGCAGCTTAGGAGTAGGCAATGAGCAGTTCTTC. Amino acids: CASSLGVGNEQFF.